Shown below are 25 T cell receptor beta chains from a single sample sequenced in a study of T cells of healthy individuals. Each CDR3 protein gets one entry after TCRdb re-called the 5' RACE reads with MiXCR. The table includes 60,000 to 80,000 distinct CDR3 sequences, 15% to 20% detected once. All receptors derive from a human donor in good health.

The chain employs TRBV7-9 and TRBJ2-2; D is ambiguous. Germline V gene lookup returns CDR1 SEHNR and CDR2 FQNEAQ (reference sequence). This CDR3 is built from 10 residues. V gave up 5 bases and J gave up 8 bases, with 3 bases separating them. The CDR3 bases are TGTGCCAGCAGCGCTGGGGAGCTGTTTTTT. It encodes CASSAGELFF.

This clonotype was counted only a few times. The V and J genes are TRBV11-2 and TRBJ1-2; D unresolved. CDR3 length equals 15 residues. V was shortened by 2 bases and J by 0 bases, with 10 bases between the two germline ends. Germline V gene lookup returns CDR1 SGHAT and CDR2 FQNNGV. The DNA of the CDR3 is TGTGCCAGCAGCTTAATGGCAGAGTCTAACTATGGCTACACCTTC. Translated, it gives CASSLMAESNYGYTF.

In its sample, this clonotype was seen many times. The chain combines TRBV6-4 with TRBJ1-5, with D perhaps TRBD1 (5 bases). V lost 4 bases and J 3 bases, leaving 13 bases between the germline ends. This CDR3 spans 15 amino acids. In germline, CDR1 is MRHNA, CDR2 SNTAGT. The CDR3 sequence: CASSVLGPTNQPQHF. CDR3 sequence (DNA): TGTGCCAGCAGTGTTCTGGGGCCAACCAATCAGCCCCAGCATTTT.

By share of the sample, this clonotype is medium-sized (0.01 to 0.1%). This chain uses TRBV20-1 with TRBJ2-7; TRBD2 aligns across 7 bases. Losses at the gene ends were 2 bases for V and 3 bases for J; bases not matched to a gene: 1. This CDR3 region has 12 residues. Per the germline V gene, CDR1 is DFQATT and CDR2 is SNEGSKA (reference sequence). The CDR3 DNA reads as TGCAGTGCTAGACTAGCGGACTACGAGCAGTACTTC. It is translated as CSARLADYEQYF.

The sample holds many counts of this clonotype. The V gene is TRBV3-1, the J gene TRBJ1-6; no clear D gene. CDR3 size: 14 residues. Germline assignment: CDR1 LGHDT and CDR2 YNNKEL (reference sequence). Trimming left V 1 base short and J 8 bases short, with 9 bases between. The CDR3 region has the DNA TGTGCCAGCAGCCAAGGGACCGGGTATTCACCCCTCCACTTT. It codes for CASSQGTGYSPLHF.

With respect to this clonotype: A read error may be the cause here, since a much bigger clone is one base away. The V gene is TRBV15, the J gene TRBJ1-2; 7 positions match TRBD1. The CDR3 is 18 residues long. Looked up from germline, CDR1 is LNHNV and CDR2 is YYDKDF (reference sequence). Here the CDR3 reads CATSRDPGQEIANYGYNF. CDR3 coding DNA: TGTGCCACCAGCAGAGATCCTGGACAGGAGATAGCTAACTATGGCTACAACTTC.

CDR3 nucleotide sequence: TGTGCCAGCAGTTATAGCGGGAGTGTAACAGATACGCAGTATTTT. Translating gives CASSYSGSVTDTQYF. V is TRBV12-3 or TRBV12-4 and J is TRBJ2-3; 9 bases agree with TRBD2. V gave up 4 bases and J gave up 3 bases; unmatched junction bases: 5. The CDR3 sequence is 15 residues long.

In this sample, this clonotype turned up a few times. The V gene is TRBV6-2 or TRBV6-3, the J gene TRBJ2-3; possible D gene TRBD1, 6 bases. This CDR3 is 15 amino acids long. The V gene's germline CDR1 is MNHEY and CDR2 SVGEGT. The ends were cut back, 2 bases at V and 2 bases at J, with 11 bases in the middle. The CDR3 DNA is TGTGCCAGCAGTTACGGTCAGGGGATCACAGATACGCAGTATTTT. This sequence encodes CASSYGQGITDTQYF.

Within the sample, this clonotype is medium-sized. This chain links TRBV29-1 with TRBJ2-1, with 10 bases that match TRBD2. V lost 0 bases, J lost 9 bases, and 11 bases stayed unmatched. The germline V gene encodes CDR1 SQVTM and CDR2 ANQGSEA. The CDR3 consists of 16 residues. The CDR3 reads CSVEDSTSGLWFEQFF. The CDR3 bases are TGCAGCGTTGAAGACTCGACTAGCGGGCTATGGTTTGAGCAGTTCTTC.

This clonotype was observed many times. The V gene is TRBV4-1, the J gene TRBJ1-1; D is undetermined. Deletions cut 1 base from V and 8 bases from J, with 14 bases between. The CDR3 extends over 14 amino acids. CDR1 and CDR2 (germline): MGHRA, YSYEKL. The CDR3 loop is CASSQVVGSKEAFF. CDR3 DNA: TGCGCCAGCAGCCAAGTAGTGGGTTCTAAGGAAGCTTTCTTT.

In its sample, this clonotype was seen many times. For the CDR3, the DNA is TGTGCCAGCAGCTCCGGGGCGGCAGATACGCAGTATTTT. Its translation is CASSSGAADTQYF. The V call is TRBV11-2, the J call TRBJ2-3, with D possibly called TRBD1 or TRBD2 (5 bases each). CDR1 is SGHAT, CDR2 FQNNGV, per germline. The CDR3 is 13 residues long. The V end lost 4 bases, the J end lost 4 bases, and 9 bases lay between the germline ends.

The V and J genes are TRBV6-6 and TRBJ2-7, with D hard to call. Germline V gene sequence: CDR1 MNHNY, CDR2 SVGAGI (reference sequence). The CDR3 covers 13 residues. V shed 6 bases and J shed 2 bases, with 11 bases lying between them. This CDR3 reads CASRGPVPYEQYF. CDR3 nucleotide sequence: TGTGCCAGCAGGGGTCCAGTGCCCTACGAGCAGTACTTC.

The chain joins TRBV2 to TRBJ2-1; unclear D gene. The germline V gene has CDR1 SNHLY and CDR2 FYNNEI. CDR3 length: 12 amino acids. V was cut by 7 bases and J by 8 bases, with 12 bases left in between. CDR3 sequence: CASIKDSDEQFF. CDR3 sequence (DNA): TGTGCCAGCATAAAAGATTCGGATGAGCAGTTCTTC.

To note about this clonotype: One end of the junction fails to match germline, which may point to a read error. This chain uses TRBV6-2 or TRBV6-3 with TRBJ2-2; a weak D match, TRBD2 (6 bases). The germline V gene encodes CDR1 MNHEY and CDR2 SVGEGT. The CDR3 length is 13 residues. The CDR3 DNA is TGTGCCAGCAGCCGGACTAACACCGGGAAGCTGTTTTTT. Protein product: CASSRTNTGKLFF.

This clonotype was detected many times. The chain couples TRBV7-3 to TRBJ2-2; D perhaps matches TRBD1 (5 bases). Looked up from germline, CDR1 is SGHTA and CDR2 is FQGTGA. Trimming took off 4 bases at V and 4 bases at J, with 19 bases between the two ends. The CDR3 is 17 amino acids. CDR3 in DNA: TGTGCCAGCAGCTCTTCTTCGCCAGGGTCGGGCACCGGGGAGCTGTTTTTT. The encoded protein is CASSSSSPGSGTGELFF.

This clonotype was observed many times. The V gene is TRBV4-2, the J gene TRBJ2-7, with TRBD2 identical over 10 bases. Losses at the gene ends were 1 base for V and 3 bases for J; bases not matched to a gene: 6. The CDR3 sequence is 16 residues long. Germline lookup yields CDR1 LGHNA and CDR2 YNFKEQ. The CDR3 DNA is TGTGCCAGCAGCCAAGTAGGTAGCGGGGGGTTCTACGAGCAGTACTTC. It specifies CASSQVGSGGFYEQYF.

V and J are TRBV7-3 and TRBJ2-7, with D perhaps being TRBD1 or TRBD2 (5 bases each). Trimming stripped 5 bases from V and 6 bases from J, with 11 bases between. Germline CDR1 is SGHTA and CDR2 is FQGTGA. The CDR3 extends over 12 amino acids. The CDR3 region is CASSTFGGEQYF. Written as DNA, the CDR3 is TGTGCCAGCAGCACATTTGGGGGCGAGCAGTACTTC.

This clonotype was detected many times. The chain is built from TRBV20-1 and TRBJ2-7; D is ambiguous. CDR1 and CDR2 from the germline V gene are DFQATT and SNEGSKA (reference sequence). This CDR3 has 12 amino acids. V dropped 0 bases and J dropped 3 bases, with 6 bases sitting between them. Written as DNA, the CDR3 is TGCAGTGCTAGAGAAAAACACTACGAGCAGTACTTC. This codes for CSAREKHYEQYF.

This clonotype was found a few times. The chain recombines TRBV6-6 with TRBJ2-3; no firm D call. The CDR3 extends over 13 amino acids. Per germline, CDR1 MNHNY and CDR2 SVGAGI (reference sequence). V was pared by 2 bases and J by 6 bases, with 9 bases between. CDR3 amino acids: CASSYGPWDTQYF. The CDR3 DNA sequence: TGTGCCAGCAGTTACGGTCCCTGGGATACGCAGTATTTT.

Only a few counts were recorded for this clonotype. The chain carries TRBV25-1 and TRBJ2-1; 11 positions agree with TRBD2. The CDR3 has 20 amino acids. V was pared by 4 bases and J by 0 bases, with 14 bases of the junction left unmatched. Looked up from germline, CDR1 is MGHDK and CDR2 is SYGVNS. The CDR3 nucleotides are TGTGCCAGCAGTGCCGGGACTAGCGGAATAGAGTGGCGCTCCTACAATGAGCAGTTCTTC. Translation gives CASSAGTSGIEWRSYNEQFF.

This clonotype was seen repeatedly, ten times or more. The rearrangement links TRBV5-1 to TRBJ1-1, with TRBD1 as a possible D gene (5 bases). Germline loops: CDR1 SGHRS, CDR2 YFSETQ. The CDR3 spans 14 residues. Trimming took off 0 bases at V and 2 bases at J, with 8 bases between the two ends. Here the CDR3 reads CASSLGRDNTEAFF. The CDR3 bases are TGCGCCAGCAGCTTGGGCAGGGATAACACTGAAGCTTTCTTT.

This clonotype was seen a single time. This may arise from a read error, as a much more abundant clone is one base away. The chain joins TRBV9 to TRBJ2-3; 9 positions match TRBD1. The V gene's germline CDR1 is SGDLS and CDR2 YYNGEE. V gave up 3 bases and J gave up 1 base; unmatched junction bases: 6. This CDR3 contains 16 residues. The chain's CDR3 is CASSEPTGGGTDTQYF. The CDR3 DNA reads TGTGCCAGCAGCGAACCTACAGGGGGCGGCACAGATACGCAGTATTTT.

This sequence joins TRBV28 and TRBJ2-3; 9 bases match TRBD2. The length of the CDR3 is 13 residues. From germline, CDR1 is MDHEN and CDR2 SYDVKM. Trimming at V came to 6 bases and at J to 6 bases, leaving 4 bases not matched to a gene. The DNA for the CDR3 is TGTGCCAGCAGAACTGGACTAGCGGATACGCAGTATTTT. Its translation: CASRTGLADTQYF. Complete variable domain (other parts from reference TRBV28 and TRBJ2-3): DVKVTQSSRYLVKRTGEKVFLECVQDMDHENMFWYRQDPGLGLRLIYFSYDVKMKEKGDIPEGYSVSREKKERFSLILESASTNQTSMYLCASRTGLADTQYFGPGTRLTVL.

The gene calls are TRBV7-9 and TRBJ2-2; 8 positions agree with TRBD1. The germline V gene has CDR1 SEHNR and CDR2 FQNEAQ (reference sequence). The junction had 6 bases not matched to a gene; V was cut back by 6 bases and J by 6 bases. CDR3 length: 14 amino acids. CDR3: CASSLDRVAGELFF. The CDR3 coding sequence is TGTGCCAGCAGTCTGGACAGGGTCGCCGGGGAGCTGTTTTTT.

Many counts were recorded for this clonotype. The chain combines TRBV4-3 with TRBJ2-3; D is possibly TRBD1 (5 bases). Trimming shortened V by 2 bases and J by 4 bases, and 13 bases separated the two germline ends. The CDR3 runs 15 residues. Germline V gene lookup returns CDR1 LGHNA and CDR2 YSLEER. Here the CDR3 DNA reads TGCGCCAGCAGCCAATCGCAGGGTCGCGCAGATACGCAGTATTTT. Its translation is CASSQSQGRADTQYF.